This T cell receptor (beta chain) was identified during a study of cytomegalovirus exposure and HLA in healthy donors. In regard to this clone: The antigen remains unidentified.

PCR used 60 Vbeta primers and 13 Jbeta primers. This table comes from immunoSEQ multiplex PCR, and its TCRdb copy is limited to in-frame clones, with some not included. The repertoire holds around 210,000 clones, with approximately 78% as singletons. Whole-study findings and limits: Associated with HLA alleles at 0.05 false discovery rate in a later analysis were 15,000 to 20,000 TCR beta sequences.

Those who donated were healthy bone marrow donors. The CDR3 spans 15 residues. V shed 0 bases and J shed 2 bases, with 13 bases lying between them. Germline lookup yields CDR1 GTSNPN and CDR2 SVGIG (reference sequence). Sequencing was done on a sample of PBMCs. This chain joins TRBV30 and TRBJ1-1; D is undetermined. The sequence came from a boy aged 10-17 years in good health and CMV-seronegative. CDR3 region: CAWSVRGRINTEAFF. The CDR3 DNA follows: TGTGCCTGGAGTGTACGTGGCAGGATAAACACTGAAGCTTTCTTT.